These 8 T cell receptor beta chains were sequenced from one sample in a study of regulatory T cells in long-lasting Graves disease (dated by TCRdb to about 2021). The library relied on multiplex PCR. Sequencing was performed on an Illumina HiSeq 4000. iRepertoire HTBI primers and Arm-PCR amplification of CDR3 regions were used to construct TCR beta libraries. TCRdb reran the public reads through fastp at Q25 and MiXCR, keeping productive beta chains. Each entry merges the rows of one CDR3 protein and shows their most common DNA and genes. Recorded for this sample are 500,000 to 800,000 distinct CDR3 sequences; around 30% of them occurred a single time. The ten most abundant clones make up about two fifths of the sample. Read against the paper, the sample's time point label means: persistent/refractory GD, antithyroid drugs over 5 years with positive TRAb. RNA was extracted from PBMCs in TRIzol for both TCR sequencing and RNA sequencing.

Here the sequenced sample was peripheral blood mononuclear cells (PBMCs), taken when the disease was refractory, from a patient treated with antithyroid drugs. The receptors were sampled from a female donor with Graves disease.

This sequence joins TRBV7-9 and TRBJ2-3, with 8 bases that match TRBD2. The CDR3 contains 15 residues. The germline V gene encodes CDR1 SEHNR and CDR2 FQNEAQ (reference sequence). The V segment lost 5 bases and the J segment 5 bases; nucleotides outside the gene matches: 9. The CDR3 region is CASSATGLAGDTQYF. The CDR3 DNA sequence: TGTGCCAGCAGCGCAACCGGGCTAGCGGGAGATACGCAGTATTTT. The full variable domain, in which reference TRBV7-9 and TRBJ2-3 provide the parts outside the CDR3, is DTGVSQNPRHKITKRGQNVTFRCDPISEHNRLYWYRQTLGQGPEFLTYFQNEAQLEKSRLLSDRFSAERPKGSFSTLEIQRTEQGDSAMYLCASSATGLAGDTQYFGPGTRLTVL.

With regard to this clonotype: The final CDR3 position lacks the conserved phenylalanine or tryptophan, pointing to a likely read error. The V and J genes are TRBV7-3 and TRBJ1-1, with D perhaps TRBD1 (6 bases). The germline gives CDR1 SGHTA, CDR2 FQGTGA. The V end lost 6 bases, the J end lost 1 base, and 12 bases lay between the germline ends. The CDR3 length is 14 residues. CDR3 protein: CASSPGGANTEAFL. The CDR3 DNA reads TGTGCCAGCAGTCCGGGGGGGGCGAACACTGAAGCTTTCCTT.

The chain is built from TRBV28 and TRBJ1-4; D not resolved. The V end was cut by 2 bases, the J end by 0 bases, with 10 bases between. The germline V gene has CDR1 MDHEN and CDR2 SYDVKM. The CDR3 has 16 amino acids. The CDR3 sequence: CASSLVAVATNEKLFF. In DNA form, the CDR3 reads TGTGCCAGCAGTTTAGTGGCTGTTGCAACTAATGAAAAACTGTTTTTT.

The chain is built from TRBV27 and TRBJ1-2; tentatively, D is TRBD1 (5 bases). V was trimmed by 2 bases and J by 4 bases, leaving 26 bases between them. The germline CDR1 and CDR2 sequences are MNHEY and SMNVEV (reference sequence). CDR3 size: 19 residues. CDR3 protein: CASSLRGDRTNLAFYGYTF. In nucleotides, the CDR3 is TGTGCCAGCAGTTTAAGAGGGGATAGGACAAACTTAGCCTTCTATGGCTACACCTTC.

This clonotype came up many times. This sequence joins TRBV28 and TRBJ2-5; D is perhaps TRBD1 (6 bases). The germline CDR1 and CDR2 sequences are MDHEN and SYDVKM. V gave up 6 bases and J gave up 1 base, with 12 bases separating them. This CDR3 has 14 amino acids. Here the CDR3 DNA reads TGTGCCAGCAGCGGAGACAGGTTCCAAGAGACCCAGTACTTC. Its protein product is CASSGDRFQETQYF.

The J gene is TRBJ2-7, the V gene TRBV5-1; 9 bases are shared with TRBD1. Per the germline V gene, CDR1 is SGHRS and CDR2 is YFSETQ. This CDR3 has 16 residues. V lost 3 bases to trimming and J lost 0 bases; unmatched junction nucleotides: 7. The CDR3 here is CASSWTGTGSSYEQYF. In nucleotides, the CDR3 is TGCGCCAGCAGCTGGACCGGGACAGGGAGCTCCTACGAGCAGTACTTC. Supplemented by reference TRBV5-1 and TRBJ2-7, the full variable domain reads KAGVTQTPRYLIKTRGQQVTLSCSPISGHRSVSWYQQTPGQGLQFLFEYFSETQRNKGNFPGRFSGRQFSNSRSEMNVSTLELGDSALYLCASSWTGTGSSYEQYFGPGTRLTVT.

This clonotype came up many times. The V gene is TRBV27, the J gene TRBJ1-1, with no clear D. Germline V lookup: CDR1 MNHEY, CDR2 SMNVEV (reference sequence). The ends were cut back, 2 bases at V and 2 bases at J, with 12 bases in the middle. The length of the CDR3 is 15 residues. The CDR3 region has the DNA TGTGCCAGCAGTTTAGCTCGGGGAGTCAACACTGAAGCTTTCTTT. Amino acids: CASSLARGVNTEAFF.

The rearrangement uses TRBV6-2 or TRBV6-3 and TRBJ2-1; 8 positions match TRBD2. The CDR3 runs to 14 residues. The junction had 5 bases not matched to a gene; V was cut back by 5 bases and J by 5 bases. Germline lookup yields CDR1 MNHEY and CDR2 SVGEGT. The CDR3 DNA sequence: TGTGCCAGCAGTCGCCTAGCGGGTAACAATGAGCAGTTCTTC. Translation: CASSRLAGNNEQFF.